This TCR beta chain was profiled in a study of blood T cell repertoires in COVID-19. Study overall: Samples representing acute and convalescent COVID-19 were sourced from the United States, Italy and Spain. Sources were T cells, B-cell-depleted T cells, or PBMCs; the material itself was cDNA or gDNA.

Original handling: From reference gene primer amplification, estimates of nucleated cell counts were derived. The method was immunoSEQ multiplex PCR; TCRdb's version includes in-frame clones alone and lacks a portion of them. The V and J calls and the clone size are those of that table, but D and trimming were determined from the DNA. Of 120,000 or so clones listed, 88% are singletons. The V and J ends lost 0 bases and 7 bases, in that order; junction bases with no gene match: 6. CDR1 and CDR2 from the germline V gene are MNHEY and SVGEGT. This CDR3 contains 15 residues. The rearrangement joins TRBV6-2 or TRBV6-3 to TRBJ1-5; 7 nucleotides match TRBD1. The sequence was obtained from a man between 50 and 59 years old with acute or convalescent COVID-19. Sequencing used peripheral blood. In nucleotides, the CDR3 is TGTGCCAGCAGTTACTCCAAGACAGGGTGGCAGCCCCAGCATTTT. It yields the protein CASSYSKTGWQPQHF.